The rows below give T cell receptor beta chains drawn from one sample of a study of CD4 and CD8 cells across lung adenocarcinoma regions. MiXCR, run by TCRdb on the PCR reads, gives a single entry per CDR3 protein. The sample yields approximately 12,000 distinct CDR3 sequences, around three fifths seen once. Sequenced sample: CD8+ T cells from the margin of a lung tumor. These receptors were taken from a female donor with lung adenocarcinoma. The CD4 and CD8 labels of this study may be unreliable. CDR3s include the opening cysteine and the closing phenylalanine or tryptophan. A D gene is named only where the DNA matches it firmly. Clone size is shown for a subset of rows, as once, few, many or a class of expanded clone.

>TRBD2|TRBJ2-2|TRBV10-1|-
CASSLGLGSGELFF
TGCGCCAGCAGCCTCGGACTAGGGTCCGGGGAGCTGTTTTTT
>-|TRBJ1-2|TRBV4-1|-
CASSQSLHPRESGGYTF
TGCGCCAGCAGCCAATCTCTTCATCCCAGGGAGTCAGGAGGCTACACCTTC
>-|TRBJ2-3|TRBV27|-
CARGLNAKDTQYF
TGTGCCAGGGGGTTAAACGCTAAAGATACGCAGTATTTT
>-|TRBJ2-5|TRBV3-1|-
CASSEGTNQETQYF
TGTGCCAGCAGCGAGGGGACAAACCAAGAGACCCAGTACTTC
>-|TRBJ1-1|TRBV3-1|-
CASSRFNTEAFF
TGTGCCAGCAGCCGTTTTAACACTGAAGCTTTCTTT
>TRBD1|TRBJ1-2|TRBV10-2|-
CASRGRGEYGYTF
TGCGCCAGCAGGGGCAGGGGGGAGTATGGCTACACCTTC
>-|TRBJ2-7|TRBV6-1|medium-sized
CASSESARSGEQYF
TGTGCCAGCAGTGAATCTGCCAGGTCGGGCGAGCAGTACTTC
>-|TRBJ1-6|TRBV6-1|-
CASRAEFSYNSPLHF
TGTGCCAGCAGGGCAGAATTCTCCTATAATTCACCCCTCCACTTT
>-|TRBJ2-4|TRBV27|few
CASSPTPGTKNIQYF
TGTGCCAGCAGTCCCACTCCGGGAACCAAAAACATTCAGTACTTC
>TRBD2|TRBJ2-2|TRBV27|-
CASSRQREGTNTGELFF
TGTGCCAGCAGCCGTCAGCGGGAGGGCACGAACACCGGGGAGCTGTTTTTT
>-|TRBJ2-3|TRBV11-1|-
CASSVKRRCSTNTQYF
TGTGCCAGCAGCGTCAAGAGGAGGTGTAGCACAAATACTCAGTACTTT
>-|TRBJ2-5|TRBV6-5|medium-sized
CATTAGGGETQYF
TGTGCCACTACAGCAGGGGGGGGAGAGACCCAGTACTTC
>TRBD2|TRBJ2-1|TRBV10-3|-
CAISESGISYNEQFF
TGTGCCATCAGTGAGAGCGGGATCTCCTACAATGAGCAGTTCTTC
>-|TRBJ2-5|TRBV6-1|few
CASRATSTDYRAMETQYF
TGTGCCAGCAGGGCAACTTCGACAGACTATAGAGCGATGGAGACCCAGTACTTC
>TRBD2|TRBJ2-1|TRBV6-1|few
CASSAGLAGVYEQFF
TGTGCCAGCAGTGCCGGACTAGCGGGAGTTTATGAGCAGTTCTTC
>-|TRBJ1-1|TRBV6-5|many
CASSYRQGGTEAFF
TGTGCCAGCAGTTACCGGCAGGGAGGCACTGAAGCTTTCTTT
>TRBD1|TRBJ2-5|TRBV10-3|-
CAAGQGVCVQETQYF
TGTGCCGCCGGGCAGGGGGTCTGTGTTCAAGAGACCCAGTATTTC
>TRBD1|TRBJ2-5|TRBV7-6|many
CASSLEGTGVETQYF
TGTGCCAGCAGCTTAGAGGGGACAGGGGTGGAGACCCAGTACTTC
>-|TRBJ2-3|TRBV10-1|many
CASLLRGKSTDTQYF
TGCGCCAGCTTGCTGAGGGGAAAATCCACAGATACGCAGTATTTT
>-|TRBJ2-7|TRBV6-2/TRBV6-3|few
CASSYTRFEQYF
TGTGCCAGCAGTTACACTCGATTCGAGCAGTACTTC
>-|TRBJ1-5|TRBV27|-
CASQGGGSNQPQHF
TGTGCCAGCCAGGGCGGCGGTAGCAATCAGCCCCAGCATTTT
>TRBD2|TRBJ2-1|TRBV11-2|-
CASSLRPPGLAGVEQFF
TGTGCCAGCAGCTTGCGGCCACCGGGACTAGCGGGAGTGGAGCAGTTCTTC
>TRBD1|TRBJ1-2|TRBV4-1|many
CASSQDRPEGAYGYTF
TGCGCCAGCAGCCAAGATAGGCCCGAGGGGGCATATGGCTACACCTTC
>-|TRBJ2-1|TRBV10-1|-
CASSESIYRDGSYNEQFF
TGCGCCAGCAGTGAGTCGATATATCGGGACGGCTCCTACAATGAGCAGTTCTTC